The 17 T cell receptor beta chains below come from one sample, sequenced in a study of T cell responses to AZD1222 COVID-19 vaccine. The repertoire was sequenced with immunoSEQ multiplex PCR; TCRdb's copy has only in-frame clones and lacks some. Of some 110,000 clones listed, less than 90% were seen once; the top ten hold more than 3.5%. The specimen comprised peripheral blood, sampled on day 0 of AZD1222 vaccination. The receptors derive from an adult in good health.

This clone was seen more than once but under ten times. Other nucleotide sequences from this sample produce the same CDR3. The chain joins TRBV28 to TRBJ1-2; D unresolved. V gave up 3 bases and J gave up 2 bases, with 4 bases separating them. Germline assignment: CDR1 MDHEN and CDR2 SYDVKM. The CDR3 is made up of 12 amino acids. The CDR3 bases are TGTGCCAGCAGTTTGGCAAACTATGGCTACACCTTC. This gives the protein CASSLANYGYTF.

This rearrangement joins TRBV5-6 to TRBJ1-1; a weak D match, TRBD1 (6 bases). Trimming shortened V by 6 bases and J by 5 bases, and 17 bases separated the two germline ends. The CDR3 has 14 residues. The germline CDR1 and CDR2 sequences are SGHDT and YYEEEE. The CDR3 here is CASTVAGAKTEAFF. In DNA, the CDR3 is TGTGCCAGCACCGTCGCGGGGGCAAAAACTGAAGCTTTCTTT.

The chain joins TRBV4-1 to TRBJ2-3; D call uncertain. Germline V gives CDR1 MGHRA, CDR2 YSYEKL. The germline V and J ends were trimmed by 4 bases and 2 bases, with 13 bases remaining between them. The CDR3 length is 15 residues. DNA for the CDR3: TGCGCCAGCAGCCCCGGGCGAAGCTTCACAGATACGCAGTATTTT. It translates to CASSPGRSFTDTQYF.

The rearrangement joins TRBV3-1 (or the pseudogene TRBV3-2) to TRBJ2-5; possibly TRBD2 for D (6 bases). V was cut by 3 bases and J by 2 bases, with 7 bases left in between. In germline, CDR1 is LGHDT, CDR2 YNNKEL (reference sequence). The CDR3 extends over 13 amino acids. CDR3 bases: TGTGCCAGCAGCCAGGGACTGCAAGAGACCCAGTACTTC. This translates into CASSQGLQETQYF.

As to this clone: An end of the junction does not agree with germline; a read error may underlie this. This chain uses TRBV2 with TRBJ1-2; unclear D gene. CDR1 and CDR2 (germline): SNHLY, FYNNEI. The CDR3 has 12 amino acids. CDR3 sequence: CASRRASGGYTF. As DNA, the CDR3 is TGTGCTAGCAGGCGGGCTTCTGGGGGCTACACCTTC.

This chain connects TRBV6-1 to TRBJ2-4; the match to TRBD1 covers 7 bases. Germline V gene sequence: CDR1 MNHNS, CDR2 SASEGT. Germline trimming cut 2 bases from V and 2 bases from J; bases unmatched to any gene: 3. The CDR3 is 15 residues long. DNA for the CDR3: TGTGCCAGCAGTGAAATGACAGGGACCAAAAACATTCAGTACTTC. It codes for CASSEMTGTKNIQYF.

This chain uses TRBV6-5 with TRBJ2-7, with D unresolved. The CDR3 contains 14 residues. Trimming removed 0 bases at V and 2 bases at J, with 8 bases between. CDR1 and CDR2 (germline): MNHEY, SVGAGI. The CDR3: CASSYSGGTYEQYF. CDR3 sequence (DNA): TGTGCCAGCAGTTACTCGGGCGGAACCTACGAGCAGTACTTC.

The chain recombines TRBV6-5 with TRBJ2-3; no firm D call. CDR3 length: 12 amino acids. Trimming stripped 6 bases from V and 11 bases from J, with 15 bases between. The germline V gene encodes CDR1 MNHEY and CDR2 SVGAGI. The CDR3 DNA reads as TGTGCCAGCAGCGACACCAAAGGTGGGCAGTATTTT. Protein product: CASSDTKGGQYF.

The genes are TRBV19 and TRBJ1-2, with D uncertain. CDR1 is LNHDA and CDR2 is SQIVND in the germline V gene (reference sequence). The germline V and J ends were trimmed by 2 bases and 4 bases, with 11 bases remaining between them. The CDR3 length is 14 residues. CDR3 protein: CASSITPGGYGYTF. The CDR3 bases are TGTGCCAGTAGTATAACCCCGGGTGGCTATGGCTACACCTTC.

For the CDR3, the DNA is TGTGCCAGCAGTGAAAGGGACAGGGGCTACGAGCAGTACTTC. Translating it yields CASSERDRGYEQYF. The chain links TRBV2 to TRBJ2-7, with TRBD1 matching 10 bases. J gave up 3 bases and V 2 bases, and 1 base lay outside the gene matches. The CDR3 contains 14 residues. Germline lookup yields CDR1 SNHLY and CDR2 FYNNEI.

The chain links TRBV28 to TRBJ2-1, with TRBD2 matching over 10 bases. Germline CDR1 MDHEN, CDR2 SYDVKM. CDR3 length: 14 amino acids. The J segment lost 5 bases and the V segment lost 2 bases, leaving 0 bases of the junction unmatched. Written as DNA, the CDR3 is TGTGCCAGCAGTTTACTAGCGGGGGACAATGAGCAGTTCTTC. Encoded protein: CASSLLAGDNEQFF.

The V gene is TRBV27, the J gene TRBJ1-6; 8 bases agree with TRBD1. In germline, CDR1 is MNHEY, CDR2 SMNVEV (reference sequence). The CDR3 is 14 amino acids. Trimming took 3 bases from V and 10 from J; bases not matched to a gene: 5. CDR3 protein: CASSFQGARSPLHF. The CDR3 nucleotides are TGTGCCAGCAGTTTCCAGGGGGCGCGGTCACCCCTCCACTTT.

The chain recombines TRBV5-1 with TRBJ2-7; D is tentatively TRBD1 or TRBD2 (5 bases each). The CDR3 totals 15 residues. With 3 bases removed from V and 5 bases from J, the gap between germline ends came to 18 bases. The germline V gene encodes CDR1 SGHRS and CDR2 YFSETQ. The CDR3 loop is CASSSGTGAWNEQYF. The CDR3 bases are TGCGCCAGCAGCTCGGGAACCGGGGCTTGGAACGAGCAGTACTTC.

This chain connects TRBV7-2 to TRBJ2-3; D uncertain. Germline lookup yields CDR1 SGHTA and CDR2 FQGNSA. This CDR3 region has 14 residues. V lost 3 bases to trimming and J lost 4 bases, with 11 bases between them. The CDR3 loop is CASSLSSGPDTQYF. For the CDR3, the DNA is TGTGCCAGCAGCTTGTCGTCGGGCCCAGATACGCAGTATTTT.

The J gene is TRBJ2-3, the V gene TRBV7-2, with unresolved D. Germline V gene sequence: CDR1 SGHTA, CDR2 FQGNSA. The CDR3 length is 13 residues. Trimming removed 6 bases at V and 5 bases at J, with 12 bases between. For the CDR3, the DNA is TGTGCCAGCAGTTCCATACCGGGAGATACGCAGTATTTT. Translated: CASSSIPGDTQYF.

This chain connects TRBV12-5 to TRBJ2-3; 7 bases align to TRBD1. From germline, CDR1 is LGHNT and CDR2 FRNRAP. V lost 1 base to trimming and J lost 4 bases; unmatched junction nucleotides: 5. The CDR3 is 15 amino acids. The CDR3 bases are TGTGCTAGTGGTTTGGGAACAGGGGCCCCAGATACGCAGTATTTT. Encoded protein: CASGLGTGAPDTQYF.

This clone showed up just a few times. V usage is TRBV4-3 and J usage is TRBJ2-1; D may be TRBD2 (6 bases). Trimming pared 1 base from V and 0 bases from J, leaving 7 bases between. There are 15 residues in the CDR3. Germline assignment: CDR1 LGHNA and CDR2 YSLEER. The CDR3 DNA is TGCGCCAGCAGCCAAGTGGGGGGCTCCTACAATGAGCAGTTCTTC. Protein: CASSQVGGSYNEQFF.